This T cell receptor (beta chain) originates from a study of blood T cell repertoires in COVID-19. Germline CDR1 is SGHRS and CDR2 is YFSETQ. The CDR3 runs 12 residues. V gave up 3 bases and J gave up 6 bases, with 8 bases separating them. Profiled with immunoSEQ multiplex PCR; TCRdb holds only in-frame clones, not every one. The sample shows approximately 200,000 clones, around 80% of them seen only once. The receptor's source is a woman aged 45-60 years with acute or convalescent COVID-19. Sequenced sample: peripheral blood. The chain carries TRBV5-1 and TRBJ2-3, with D perhaps matching TRBD1 (6 bases). For the CDR3, the DNA is TGCGCCAGCAGCTGGGGGCGGGATACGCAGTATTTT. Translation gives CASSWGRDTQYF.